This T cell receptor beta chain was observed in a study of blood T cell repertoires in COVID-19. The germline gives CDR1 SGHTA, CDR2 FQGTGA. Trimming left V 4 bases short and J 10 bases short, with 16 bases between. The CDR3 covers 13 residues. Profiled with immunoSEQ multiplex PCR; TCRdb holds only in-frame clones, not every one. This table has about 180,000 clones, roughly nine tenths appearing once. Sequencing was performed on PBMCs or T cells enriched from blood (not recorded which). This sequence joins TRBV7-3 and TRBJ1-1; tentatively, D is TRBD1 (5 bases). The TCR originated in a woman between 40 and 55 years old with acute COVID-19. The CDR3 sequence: CASSYTPTQGAFF. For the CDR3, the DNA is TGTGCCAGCAGCTATACGCCGACCCAGGGAGCTTTCTTT.